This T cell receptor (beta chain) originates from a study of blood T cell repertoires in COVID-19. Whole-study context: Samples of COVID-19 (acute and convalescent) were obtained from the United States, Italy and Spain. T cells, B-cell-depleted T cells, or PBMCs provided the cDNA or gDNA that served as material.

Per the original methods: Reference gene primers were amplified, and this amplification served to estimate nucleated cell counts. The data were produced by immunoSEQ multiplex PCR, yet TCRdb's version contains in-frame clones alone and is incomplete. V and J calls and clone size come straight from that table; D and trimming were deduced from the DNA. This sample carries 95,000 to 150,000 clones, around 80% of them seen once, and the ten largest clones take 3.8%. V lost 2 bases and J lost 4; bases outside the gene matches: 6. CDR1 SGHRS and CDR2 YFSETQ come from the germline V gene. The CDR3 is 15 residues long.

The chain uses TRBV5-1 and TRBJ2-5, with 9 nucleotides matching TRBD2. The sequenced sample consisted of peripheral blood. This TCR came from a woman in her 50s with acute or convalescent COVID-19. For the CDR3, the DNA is TGCGCCAGCAGCTTCCCTAGCGGGATGTCAGAGACCCAGTACTTC. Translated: CASSFPSGMSETQYF.